One sample yielded the 21 T cell receptor beta chains listed below, sequenced in a study of blood T cell repertoires in COVID-19. Profiling relied on immunoSEQ multiplex PCR, and the TCRdb table lists in-frame clones only, not all of them. The sample lists about 290,000 clones, 85% seen once, with over 3.5% in the top ten. The sequencing sample was made of peripheral blood. These receptors were taken from a woman between 45 and 65 years old with active or convalescent COVID-19.

The chain employs TRBV6-5 and TRBJ1-1, with TRBD1 matching 9 bases. The CDR3 runs 13 residues. Germline values: CDR1 MNHEY, CDR2 SVGAGI. Trimming took 8 bases from V and 5 from J; bases not matched to a gene: 6. CDR3 nucleotides: TGTGCCAGCCAGGGGACAGGGCGTACTGAAGCTTTCTTT. It encodes CASQGTGRTEAFF.

The rearrangement uses TRBV19 and TRBJ2-2; no clear D gene. The CDR3 runs to 14 residues. Germline CDR1 LNHDA, CDR2 SQIVND (reference sequence). V shed 3 bases and J shed 3 bases, with 8 bases lying between them. In nucleotides, the CDR3 is TGTGCCAGTAGTATGTTCCCATACACCGGGGAGCTGTTTTTT. This encodes CASSMFPYTGELFF.

The J gene is TRBJ2-6, the V gene TRBV5-8; a possible D gene is TRBD2 (7 bases). Germline CDR1 reads SGHTS; CDR2 reads YDEGEE. The CDR3 runs to 18 residues. Trimming took 6 bases from V and 1 from J, leaving 20 bases between them. The CDR3 loop is CASTSSGTPPSGANVLTF. The CDR3 DNA follows: TGTGCCAGCACCTCAAGCGGGACACCGCCTTCTGGGGCCAACGTCCTGACTTTC.

J is TRBJ2-3 and V is TRBV5-5; D unclear. In germline, CDR1 is SGHKS, CDR2 YYEKEE (reference sequence). V was cut by 5 bases and J by 0 bases, with 4 bases left in between. The CDR3 loop spans 12 amino acids. The CDR3 sequence: CASSASTDTQYF. CDR3 in DNA: TGTGCCAGCAGTGCGAGCACAGATACGCAGTATTTT.

The chain joins TRBV3-1 (or the pseudogene TRBV3-2) to TRBJ1-6; a weak D match, TRBD1 (5 bases). Per germline, CDR1 LGHDT and CDR2 YNNKEL (reference sequence). The CDR3 spans 17 residues. The V gene lost 0 bases and the J gene lost 14 bases, with 23 bases spanning the gap. The CDR3 sequence is CASSQDQPRVLKGSLHF. The CDR3 region has the DNA TGTGCCAGCAGCCAAGATCAACCCAGGGTCCTGAAGGGGTCCCTCCACTTT.

This sequence joins TRBV14 and TRBJ1-2, with D unclear. Deletions cut 1 base from V and 8 bases from J, with 11 bases between. Germline lookup yields CDR1 SGHDN and CDR2 FVKESK. The CDR3 is 13 amino acids. CDR3 sequence: CASSQVRDWGYTF. Written as DNA, the CDR3 is TGTGCCAGCAGCCAAGTACGGGATTGGGGCTACACCTTC.

This clone has a handful of counts. V gene TRBV7-8 combines with J gene TRBJ2-6; a weak D match, TRBD2 (5 bases). CDR1 and CDR2 from the germline V gene are SGHVS and FQNEAQ. CDR3 length equals 17 residues. Trimming cost V 6 bases and J 0 bases, with 15 bases left between them. The CDR3 coding sequence is TGTGCCAGCAGTCCAACTGCGGGCGGCTCTGGGGCCAACGTCCTGACTTTC. Its protein product is CASSPTAGGSGANVLTF.

The chain has TRBV19 and TRBJ1-5; no clear D gene. Between the trimmed V and J ends, which lost 6 bases and 0 bases, there was a span of 9 bases. Germline values: CDR1 LNHDA, CDR2 SQIVND (reference sequence). The CDR3 is 14 residues long. The CDR3 region is CASSGVNSNQPQHF. The CDR3 DNA sequence: TGTGCCAGTAGCGGGGTTAATAGCAATCAGCCCCAGCATTTT. Full variable domain (remainder filled in from reference TRBV19 and TRBJ1-5): DGGITQSPKYLFRKEGQNVTLSCEQNLNHDAMYWYRQDPGQGLRLIYYSQIVNDFQKGDIAEGYSVSREKKESFPLTVTSAQKNPTAFYLCASSGVNSNQPQHFGDGTRLSIL.

CDR3 bases: TGTGCCAGCAGCCGAGTCCGGGACAGGGGGTTTACTGGAAACACCATATATTTT. Its translation is CASSRVRDRGFTGNTIYF. The chain is built from TRBV11-2 and TRBJ1-3, with 11 positions matching TRBD1. V was clipped by 5 bases and J by 2 bases; unmatched bases: 11. The CDR3 runs 18 residues. From germline, CDR1 is SGHAT and CDR2 FQNNGV.

The rearrangement links TRBV7-8 to TRBJ2-1; 9 bases line up with TRBD2. The CDR3 extends over 17 amino acids. The V and J ends lost 5 bases and 4 bases, in that order; junction bases with no gene match: 12. The germline V gene encodes CDR1 SGHVS and CDR2 FQNEAQ. The chain's CDR3 is CASSPRRREGGYNEQFF. CDR3 nucleotide sequence: TGTGCCAGCAGCCCCAGGAGGCGGGAGGGCGGTTACAATGAGCAGTTCTTC.

The V and J genes are TRBV2 and TRBJ1-2; 8 bases line up with TRBD1. From germline, CDR1 is SNHLY and CDR2 FYNNEI. V was clipped by 1 base and J by 7 bases; unmatched bases: 23. The CDR3 loop spans 20 amino acids. DNA of the CDR3: TGTGCCAGCAGTGAAGACCTGTTTTGGACAGGGAATCATCGTTCTAGTGGCTACACCTTC. Protein sequence: CASSEDLFWTGNHRSSGYTF. The complete variable domain, with remaining parts taken from reference TRBV2 and TRBJ1-2, reads EPEVTQTPSHQVTQMGQEVILRCVPISNHLYFYWYRQILGQKVEFLVSFYNNEISEKSEIFDDQFSVERPDGSNFTLKIRSTKLEDSAMYFCASSEDLFWTGNHRSSGYTFGSGTRLTVV.

The chain carries TRBV5-1 and TRBJ2-7; TRBD2 aligns across 7 bases. Looked up from germline, CDR1 is SGHRS and CDR2 is YFSETQ. The CDR3 length is 14 residues. The V segment lost 2 bases and the J segment 2 bases; nucleotides outside the gene matches: 4. The CDR3 reads CASSLSGNPYEQYF. The CDR3 DNA is TGCGCCAGCAGCTTAAGCGGGAACCCCTACGAGCAGTACTTC.

The gene calls are TRBV30 and TRBJ2-2; maybe TRBD2 (6 bases). Germline V lookup: CDR1 GTSNPN, CDR2 SVGIG (reference sequence). V lost 4 bases and J 7 bases, leaving 25 bases between the germline ends. CDR3 length equals 17 residues. The CDR3 sequence: CAWNFNRGALSGGELFF. CDR3 coding DNA: TGTGCCTGGAATTTCAACCGCGGGGCCCTCTCGGGCGGGGAGCTGTTTTTT.

The gene calls are TRBV2 and TRBJ2-3; the D is unclear. The germline CDR1 and CDR2 sequences are SNHLY and FYNNEI. V shed 3 bases and J shed 0 bases, with 7 bases lying between them. This CDR3 is built from 14 residues. The CDR3 sequence is CASSDQTSTDTQYF. As DNA, the CDR3 is TGTGCCAGCAGTGATCAGACTAGCACAGATACGCAGTATTTT.

This chain joins TRBV6-5 and TRBJ2-1; 9 bases agree with TRBD2. This CDR3 comprises 15 residues. With 6 bases clipped from V and 4 bases from J, the junction kept 7 bases outside the gene matches. Germline V gene lookup returns CDR1 MNHEY and CDR2 SVGAGI. The CDR3 region has the DNA TGTGCCAGCAGGCTACTAGCGGGTAATTACAATGAGCAGTTCTTC. It codes for CASRLLAGNYNEQFF.

The CDR3 nucleotides are TGTGCCAGCAGAATAAACCGGGGCGGGGGCCCAAAGGACATTCAGTACTTC. This gives the protein CASRINRGGGPKDIQYF. The chain carries TRBV6-4 and TRBJ2-4; D possibly corresponds to TRBD2 (7 bases). CDR3 size: 17 residues. The germline CDR1 and CDR2 sequences are MRHNA and SNTAGT. V lost 6 bases and J 8 bases, leaving 26 bases between the germline ends.

This chain connects TRBV5-1 to TRBJ1-2, with D tentatively TRBD1 (6 bases). CDR3 length: 14 amino acids. The V gene lost 4 bases and the J gene lost 8 bases, with 18 bases spanning the gap. Germline V CDR1 and CDR2: SGHRS, YFSETQ. The CDR3 DNA sequence: TGCGCCAGCAGCCAAGGACAGCGCATGAGGGGCTACACCTTC. This gives the protein CASSQGQRMRGYTF.

The chain carries TRBV7-2 and TRBJ2-1, with 14 bases matching TRBD2. The CDR3 covers 15 residues. Per germline, CDR1 SGHTA and CDR2 FQGNSA. Trimming removed 4 bases from V and 9 bases from J; junction bases left unmatched: 5. The CDR3 here is CASSWGLAGVREQFF. The CDR3 nucleotides read TGTGCCAGCAGCTGGGGACTAGCGGGAGTTCGTGAGCAGTTCTTC.

This clone was counted a single time. The chain recombines TRBV1 with TRBJ2-1; TRBD2 was called by the table and not checked on the DNA. TRBV1 corresponds to a pseudogene. CDR3 length equals 18 residues. The CDR3 sequence: CTSSPSGEGRASVNEQFF. CDR3 DNA: TGCACCAGCAGCCCCAGTGGGGAAGGGAGGGCCTCGGTTAATGAGCAGTTCTTC.

The chain links TRBV12-3 or TRBV12-4 to TRBJ2-5, with D uncertain. V lost 3 bases and J 1 base, leaving 6 bases between the germline ends. This CDR3 spans 13 amino acids. The CDR3 DNA follows: TGTGCCAGCAGTTTCCGGGTCCAAGAGACCCAGTACTTC. Its translation: CASSFRVQETQYF.

V is TRBV27 and J is TRBJ2-3, with 13 bases aligning to TRBD2. The V gene's germline CDR1 is MNHEY and CDR2 SMNVEV (reference sequence). V was clipped by 6 bases and J by 4 bases; unmatched bases: 4. The CDR3 spans 15 residues. CDR3 sequence reads: CASSSLAGGPDTQYF. The CDR3 coding sequence is TGTGCCAGCAGCTCACTAGCGGGAGGGCCAGATACGCAGTATTTT.